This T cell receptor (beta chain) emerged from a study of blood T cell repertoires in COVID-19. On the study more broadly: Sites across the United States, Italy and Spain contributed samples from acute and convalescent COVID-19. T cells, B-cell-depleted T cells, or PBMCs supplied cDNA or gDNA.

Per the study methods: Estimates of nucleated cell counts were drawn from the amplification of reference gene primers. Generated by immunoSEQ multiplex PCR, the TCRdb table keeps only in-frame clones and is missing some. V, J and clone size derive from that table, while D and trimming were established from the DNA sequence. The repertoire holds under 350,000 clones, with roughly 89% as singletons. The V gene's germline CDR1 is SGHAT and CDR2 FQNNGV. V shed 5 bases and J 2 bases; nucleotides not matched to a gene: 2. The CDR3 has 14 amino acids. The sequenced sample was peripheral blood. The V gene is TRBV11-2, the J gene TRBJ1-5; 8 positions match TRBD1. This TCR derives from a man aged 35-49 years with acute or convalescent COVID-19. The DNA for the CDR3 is TGTGCCAGCAGCCCAGGGGGCCGCAATCAGCCCCAGCATTTT. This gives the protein CASSPGGRNQPQHF.